The entry that follows covers one T cell receptor beta chain sequence. Repertoires were generated with immunoSEQ multiplex PCR, while TCRdb's copy carries only in-frame clones and drops some. Counted here are some 69,000 clones, about 90% occurring once; the ten biggest clones make up 2% to 2.5%. The sample is drawn from a study of T cell changes during pregnancy in multiple sclerosis. Trimming shortened V by 4 bases and J by 10 bases, and 23 bases separated the two germline ends. The CDR3 extends over 16 amino acids. Germline values: CDR1 MNHEY, CDR2 SVGAGI. The TCR comes from a female donor in good health, enrolled as a control in a pregnancy study. The sequences come from peripheral blood, collected in the second trimester of pregnancy. The chain links TRBV6-5 to TRBJ2-1; TRBD2 is a possible D gene (7 bases). The CDR3: CASSSHVIGGVGEQFF. The CDR3 bases are TGTGCCAGCAGTTCCCATGTTATAGGGGGGGTAGGGGAGCAGTTCTTC.